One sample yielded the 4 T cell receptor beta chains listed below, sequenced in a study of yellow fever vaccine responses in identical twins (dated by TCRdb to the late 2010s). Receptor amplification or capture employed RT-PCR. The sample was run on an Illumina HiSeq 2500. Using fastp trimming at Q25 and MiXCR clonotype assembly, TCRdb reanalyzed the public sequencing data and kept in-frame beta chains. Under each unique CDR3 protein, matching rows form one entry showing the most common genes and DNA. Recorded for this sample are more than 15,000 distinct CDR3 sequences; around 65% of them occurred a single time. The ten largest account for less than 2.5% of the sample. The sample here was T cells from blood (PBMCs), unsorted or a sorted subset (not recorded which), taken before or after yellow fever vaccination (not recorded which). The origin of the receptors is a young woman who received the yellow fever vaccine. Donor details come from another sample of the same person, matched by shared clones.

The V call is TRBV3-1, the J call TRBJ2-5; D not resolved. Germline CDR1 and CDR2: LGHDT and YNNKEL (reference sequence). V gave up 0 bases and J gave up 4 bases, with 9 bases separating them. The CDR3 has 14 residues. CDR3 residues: CASSQDIVAETQYF. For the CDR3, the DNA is TGTGCCAGCAGCCAAGATATAGTTGCAGAGACCCAGTACTTC.

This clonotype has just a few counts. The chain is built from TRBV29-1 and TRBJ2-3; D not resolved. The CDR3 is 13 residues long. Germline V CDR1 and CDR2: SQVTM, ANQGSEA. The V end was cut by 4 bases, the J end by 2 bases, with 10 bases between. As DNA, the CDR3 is TGCAGCGTTGGGTGGCTTAACACAGATACGCAGTATTTT. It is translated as CSVGWLNTDTQYF.

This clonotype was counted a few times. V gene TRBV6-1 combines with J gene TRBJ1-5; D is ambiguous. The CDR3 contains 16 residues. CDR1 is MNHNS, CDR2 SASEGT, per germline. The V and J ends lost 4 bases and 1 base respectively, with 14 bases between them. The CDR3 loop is CASSGHTSQSNQPQHF. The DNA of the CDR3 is TGTGCCAGCAGTGGGCACACCTCTCAAAGCAATCAGCCCCAGCATTTT.

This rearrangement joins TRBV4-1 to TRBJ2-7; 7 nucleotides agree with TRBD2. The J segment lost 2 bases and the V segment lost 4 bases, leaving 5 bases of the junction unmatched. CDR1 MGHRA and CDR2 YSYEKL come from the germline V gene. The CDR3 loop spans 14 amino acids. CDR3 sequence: CASSLEGGPYEQYF. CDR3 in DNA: TGCGCCAGCAGCCTCGAGGGAGGGCCCTACGAGCAGTACTTC.